This T cell receptor beta chain was recovered during a study of shared clonotypes between healthy human individuals. Overall study findings and caveats: The generation probabilities recorded for non-shared clonotypes fell below those of clonotypes shared by all four donors.

Germline V gene sequence: CDR1 SGHAT, CDR2 FQNNGV. The ends were cut back, 5 bases at V and 6 bases at J, with 11 bases in the middle. The CDR3 spans 12 residues. This clone was picked up one time. Antigen unknown. In replicate PCRs of sorted subsets, about 190 ng DNA, tens of thousands of T cell genomes, was used. Clones were read by immunoSEQ multiplex PCR, and TCRdb kept only the in-frame ones, dropping some. The sample has some 2,000,000 clones; about 95% are singletons. Only CD45RO-negative cells positively selected for CCR7 counted as naive CD8 cells, so terminally differentiated effector memory CD45RA+ cells were excluded.

The clonotype was recovered from a man aged 18-30 years in good health. The rearrangement links TRBV11-2 to TRBJ2-7, with D possibly TRBD1 on 6 matching bases. Sequenced: naive CD8+ T cells sorted from blood. The CDR3 region is CASSPGQIEQYF. The CDR3 bases are TGTGCCAGCAGCCCCGGACAGATCGAGCAGTACTTC. Using reference TRBV11-2 and TRBJ2-7 for the parts outside the CDR3, the full variable domain is EAGVAQSPRYKIIEKRQSVAFWCNPISGHATLYWYQQILGQGPKLLIQFQNNGVVDDSQLPKDRFSAERLKGVDSTLKIQPAKLEDSAVYLCASSPGQIEQYFGPGTRLTVT.